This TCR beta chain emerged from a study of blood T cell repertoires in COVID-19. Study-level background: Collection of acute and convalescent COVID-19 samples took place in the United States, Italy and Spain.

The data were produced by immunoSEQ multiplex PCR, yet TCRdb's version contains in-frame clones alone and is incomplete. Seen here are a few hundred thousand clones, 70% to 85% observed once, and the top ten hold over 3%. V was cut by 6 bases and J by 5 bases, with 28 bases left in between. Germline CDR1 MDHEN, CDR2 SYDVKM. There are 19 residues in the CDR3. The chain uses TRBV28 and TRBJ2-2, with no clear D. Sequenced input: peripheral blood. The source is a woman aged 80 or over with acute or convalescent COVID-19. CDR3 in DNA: TGTGCCAGCAGCCCCCTCCCTAATGTGGGTCTTACACTAACCGGGGAGCTGTTTTTT. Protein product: CASSPLPNVGLTLTGELFF.